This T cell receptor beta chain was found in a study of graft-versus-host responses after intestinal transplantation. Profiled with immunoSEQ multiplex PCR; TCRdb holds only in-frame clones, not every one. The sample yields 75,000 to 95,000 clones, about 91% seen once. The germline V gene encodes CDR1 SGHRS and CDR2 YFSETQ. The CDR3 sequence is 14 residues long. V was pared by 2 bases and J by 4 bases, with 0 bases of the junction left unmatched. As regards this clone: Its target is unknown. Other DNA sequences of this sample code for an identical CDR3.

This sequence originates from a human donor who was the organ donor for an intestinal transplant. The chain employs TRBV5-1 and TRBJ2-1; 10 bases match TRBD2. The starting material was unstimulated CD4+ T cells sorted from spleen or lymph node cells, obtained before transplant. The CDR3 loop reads CASSLLAGYNEQFF. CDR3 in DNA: TGCGCCAGCAGCTTACTAGCGGGGTACAATGAGCAGTTCTTC. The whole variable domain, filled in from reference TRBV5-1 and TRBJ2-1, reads KAGVTQTPRYLIKTRGQQVTLSCSPISGHRSVSWYQQTPGQGLQFLFEYFSETQRNKGNFPGRFSGRQFSNSRSEMNVSTLELGDSALYLCASSLLAGYNEQFFGPGTRLTVL.